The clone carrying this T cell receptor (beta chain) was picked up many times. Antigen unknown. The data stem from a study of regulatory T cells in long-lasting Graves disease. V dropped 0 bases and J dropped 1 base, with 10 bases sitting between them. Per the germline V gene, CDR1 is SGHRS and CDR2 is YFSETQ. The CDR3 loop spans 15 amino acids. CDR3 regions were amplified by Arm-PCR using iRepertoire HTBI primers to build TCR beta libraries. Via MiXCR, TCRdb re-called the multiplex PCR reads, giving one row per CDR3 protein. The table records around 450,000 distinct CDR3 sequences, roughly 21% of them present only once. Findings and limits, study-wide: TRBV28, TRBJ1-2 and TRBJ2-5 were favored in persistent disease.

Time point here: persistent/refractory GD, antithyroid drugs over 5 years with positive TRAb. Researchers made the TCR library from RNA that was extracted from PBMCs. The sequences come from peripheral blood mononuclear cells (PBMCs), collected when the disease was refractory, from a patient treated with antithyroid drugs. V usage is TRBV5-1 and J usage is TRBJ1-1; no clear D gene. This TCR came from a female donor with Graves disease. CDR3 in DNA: TGCGCCAGCAGCTTGGCCGCAGGAGGGAACACTGAAGCTTTCTTT. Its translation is CASSLAAGGNTEAFF.